The 18 T cell receptor beta chains below come from one sample, sequenced in a study of T cells after yellow fever vaccination. TCRdb recomputed calls from the 5' RACE reads with MiXCR, one row per CDR3 protein. The data show roughly 190,000 distinct CDR3 sequences, with approximately 11% seen just once and 36% held by the top ten. This specimen consisted of CD8+ T cells sorted from PBMCs, obtained 15 days after the yellow fever booster vaccination. The receptors stem from a man younger than 35 who received the YFV17D yellow fever vaccine.

This clonotype was found many times. Germline and junction disagree at one end, which may indicate a read error. The chain joins TRBV6-2 or TRBV6-3 to TRBJ2-2; 9 bases fit TRBD2. CDR1 and CDR2 (germline): MNHEY, SVGEGT. The length of the CDR3 is 12 residues. CDR3 in DNA: TGTGCCGGCAGACTAGCGGTGGGGGAGCTGTTTTTT. Protein: CAGRLAVGELFF.

This clonotype was counted between two and nine times. The rearrangement links TRBV20-1 to TRBJ2-7; TRBD1 is a possible D gene (5 bases). V gave up 1 base and J gave up 3 bases, with 16 bases separating them. This CDR3 is built from 15 residues. Per the germline V gene, CDR1 is DFQATT and CDR2 is SNEGSKA (reference sequence). Here the CDR3 DNA reads TGCAGTGCTAGAGCCAGGGCTAGTGGCTTCTACGAGCAGTACTTC. Protein: CSARARASGFYEQYF.

V gene TRBV4-3 combines with J gene TRBJ2-3; 8 bases line up with TRBD1. There are 18 residues in the CDR3. In germline, CDR1 is LGHNA, CDR2 YSLEER. V shed 3 bases and J 4 bases; nucleotides not matched to a gene: 15. The CDR3 is CASSHPGTGQTWSDTQYF. In nucleotides, the CDR3 is TGCGCCAGCAGCCACCCCGGGACAGGTCAAACGTGGTCAGATACGCAGTATTTT.

This rearrangement joins TRBV5-4 to TRBJ2-7, with 11 bases aligning to TRBD1. The CDR3 extends over 14 amino acids. Germline V gives CDR1 SGHNT, CDR2 YYREEE (reference sequence). The J segment lost 5 bases and the V segment lost 5 bases, leaving 6 bases of the junction unmatched. In DNA, the CDR3 is TGTGCCAGCAGGCGGACAGGGGGCATCCACGAGCAGTACTTC. Protein: CASRRTGGIHEQYF.

The sample holds a few counts of this clonotype. The genes are TRBV7-2 and TRBJ1-3, with 7 bases matching TRBD1. The CDR3 consists of 16 residues. Germline CDR1 and CDR2: SGHTA and FQGNSA. The ends lost 5 bases at V and 1 base at J; junction bases unmatched: 8. As DNA, the CDR3 is TGTGCCAGCAGCCTTCCGGGACAGATATCTGGAAACACCATATATTTT. Translated, it gives CASSLPGQISGNTIYF. Full variable domain (missing parts from reference TRBV7-2 and TRBJ1-3): GAGVSQSPSNKVTEKGKDVELRCDPISGHTALYWYRQSLGQGLEFLIYFQGNSAPDKSGLPSDRFSAERTGGSVSTLTIQRTQQEDSAVYLCASSLPGQISGNTIYFGEGSWLTVV.

The chain combines TRBV12-3 or TRBV12-4 with TRBJ2-2; 8 nucleotides agree with TRBD1. There are 15 residues in the CDR3. The V gene end was trimmed by 4 bases and the J gene end by 3 bases; junction bases not matched to a gene: 4. The CDR3 DNA sequence: TGTGCCAGCAGTTCTAGACAGGGGCACACCGGGGAGCTGTTTTTT. This encodes CASSSRQGHTGELFF.

This clonotype was observed a few times. J is TRBJ1-4 and V is TRBV20-1, with TRBD1 matching over 10 bases. The CDR3 loop spans 16 amino acids. J lost 5 bases, V lost 0 bases, and 6 bases had no gene match. Germline V gives CDR1 DFQATT, CDR2 SNEGSKA (reference sequence). The CDR3 DNA reads TGCAGTGCTAGAGACCCTGTGGGACAGGGGAATGAAAAACTGTTTTTT. The encoded protein is CSARDPVGQGNEKLFF.

The chain joins TRBV11-3 to TRBJ2-1; 9 bases align to TRBD2. V was pared by 5 bases and J by 4 bases, with 6 bases of the junction left unmatched. In germline, CDR1 is SGHNT, CDR2 YENEEA. This CDR3 comprises 15 residues. The CDR3 coding sequence is TGTGCCAGCAGCACGACTAGCGGCCTTTACAATGAGCAGTTCTTC. It encodes CASSTTSGLYNEQFF.

This clonotype was counted a few times. This chain joins TRBV12-3 or TRBV12-4 and TRBJ2-3; 9 bases map to TRBD1. The junction had 11 bases not matched to a gene; V was cut back by 4 bases and J by 3 bases. This CDR3 spans 17 amino acids. CDR3 sequence: CASSSRTGAFLTDTQYF. CDR3 DNA sequence: TGTGCCAGCAGTTCCCGGACAGGGGCGTTTTTGACAGATACGCAGTATTTT.

V and J are TRBV20-1 and TRBJ2-1, with no clear D. This CDR3 comprises 15 residues. The V gene lost 5 bases and the J gene lost 0 bases, with 14 bases spanning the gap. Germline values: CDR1 DFQATT, CDR2 SNEGSKA (reference sequence). The DNA of the CDR3 is TGCAGTGCTGGTCTAGACCCTAGCTCCTACAATGAGCAGTTCTTC. It codes for CSAGLDPSSYNEQFF.

This clonotype has more than one count but fewer than ten. The gene calls are TRBV11-2 and TRBJ2-2; D not certain. The ends were cut back, 5 bases at V and 6 bases at J, with 16 bases in the middle. The germline CDR1 and CDR2 sequences are SGHAT and FQNNGV. The CDR3 spans 15 residues. CDR3 coding DNA: TGTGCCAGCAGCCCCGTTGGGTCCGGCGCCGGGGAGCTGTTTTTT. The encoded protein is CASSPVGSGAGELFF.

J is TRBJ1-1 and V is TRBV7-9; perhaps TRBD1 as D (6 bases). The CDR3 is 13 amino acids. Trimming cost V 2 bases and J 6 bases, with 10 bases left between them. Germline V CDR1 and CDR2: SEHNR, FQNEAQ (reference sequence). CDR3 sequence (DNA): TGTGCCAGCAGCTTATCGGGGGGGCCTGAAGCTTTCTTT. Its protein product is CASSLSGGPEAFF. The whole variable domain, filled in from reference TRBV7-9 and TRBJ1-1, reads DTGVSQNPRHKITKRGQNVTFRCDPISEHNRLYWYRQTLGQGPEFLTYFQNEAQLEKSRLLSDRFSAERPKGSFSTLEIQRTEQGDSAMYLCASSLSGGPEAFFGQGTRLTVV.

The chain combines TRBV4-3 with TRBJ2-1; 9 nucleotides line up with TRBD2. V was pared by 0 bases and J by 3 bases, with 3 bases of the junction left unmatched. This CDR3 comprises 16 residues. Germline-derived CDR1 and CDR2 are LGHNA and YSLEER. The chain's CDR3 is CASSQDSTSGYNEQFF. The CDR3 DNA is TGCGCCAGCAGCCAAGATTCGACTAGCGGCTACAATGAGCAGTTCTTC.

This clonotype was observed many times. The chain links TRBV4-1 to TRBJ2-3; unclear D gene. The V and J ends lost 3 bases and 2 bases respectively, with 6 bases between them. CDR3 length: 13 amino acids. In germline, CDR1 is MGHRA, CDR2 YSYEKL. The CDR3 reads CASSQRFTDTQYF. CDR3 bases: TGCGCCAGCAGCCAGCGGTTCACAGATACGCAGTATTTT.

J is TRBJ1-2 and V is TRBV20-1; maybe TRBD1 (5 bases). V was clipped by 6 bases and J by 8 bases, with 10 bases between them. The CDR3 is 10 residues long. The germline gives CDR1 DFQATT, CDR2 SNEGSKA (reference sequence). The CDR3 nucleotides read TGCAGTGCCGGGACCCGCGGCTACACCTTC. Protein: CSAGTRGYTF.

This clonotype came up a few times. The chain combines TRBV9 with TRBJ2-3; D gene ambiguous. This CDR3 spans 10 amino acids. Trimming removed 7 bases at V and 4 bases at J, with 4 bases between. The germline gives CDR1 SGDLS, CDR2 YYNGEE. The CDR3 DNA follows: TGTGCCAGCGGGCCAGATACGCAGTATTTT. Translated: CASGPDTQYF.

V gene TRBV3-1 combines with J gene TRBJ1-1, with D hard to call. V lost 1 base, J lost 11 bases, and 8 bases lay in between. The germline gives CDR1 LGHDT, CDR2 YNNKEL (reference sequence). The CDR3 is 11 residues long. CDR3 coding DNA: TGTGCCAGCAGCCAAGGGTTGAAGGCTTTCTTT. Encoded protein: CASSQGLKAFF.

The chain recombines TRBV5-1 with TRBJ2-3, with TRBD1 matching over 11 bases. Looked up from germline, CDR1 is SGHRS and CDR2 is YFSETQ. The CDR3 consists of 15 residues. Losses at the gene ends were 2 bases for V and 4 bases for J; bases not matched to a gene: 3. The CDR3 spells CASSFGQGAADTQYF. In DNA, the CDR3 is TGCGCCAGCAGCTTCGGACAGGGGGCTGCAGATACGCAGTATTTT.